This entry describes one T cell receptor (beta chain). Its antigen remains unidentified. Trimming took 0 bases from V and 0 from J, leaving 16 bases between them. This CDR3 is 18 amino acids long. Germline assignment: CDR1 MGHRA and CDR2 YSYEKL. This entry is derived from a study of cytomegalovirus exposure and HLA in healthy donors. Study-wide points: More clonal expansion characterized HLA-associated TCR beta chains than equally common others in a later analysis. The authors judged a highly shared variant cluster likely a sequencing artifact. Productive rates of about 90% or about 30% were seen for most TCR beta V segments in an earlier analysis.

Use of 60 Vbeta and 13 Jbeta primers characterized the PCR. Clones were sequenced by immunoSEQ multiplex PCR, and TCRdb holds only the in-frame ones, with some missing. This table holds 140,000 or so clones, 88% found once. This TCR came from a woman in her forties in good health and CMV-seronegative. Material for sequencing was PBMCs. This rearrangement joins TRBV4-1 to TRBJ2-3; possible D gene TRBD1, 6 bases. The chain's CDR3 is CASSQENPRGGSTDTQYF. Written as DNA, the CDR3 is TGCGCCAGCAGCCAAGAAAACCCTCGAGGGGGTAGCACAGATACGCAGTATTTT.